The subject of this entry is one T cell receptor (beta chain). The sample belongs to a study of cytomegalovirus exposure and HLA in healthy donors. The PCR used 60 Vbeta and 13 Jbeta primers. Clones were read by immunoSEQ multiplex PCR, and TCRdb kept only the in-frame ones, dropping some. In all, the sample yields about 170,000 clones. Regarding donors, all were healthy bone marrow donors. The source is a woman aged 18 to 35 in good health and CMV-seropositive. The sample was PBMCs.

As DNA, the CDR3 is TGTGCCAGCAGCCCACTAGGACAGGGCTATGGCTACACCTTC. As protein: CASSPLGQGYGYTF. The gene calls are TRBV13 and TRBJ1-2, with 8 bases matching TRBD1. The germline V gene has CDR1 PRHDT and CDR2 FYEKMQ (reference sequence). The CDR3 has 14 amino acids. Trimming cost V 5 bases and J 4 bases; bases outside gene matches: 6.